This TCR beta chain was found in a study of T-cell memory formation after mild COVID-19. TCRdb called the 5' RACE reads again in MiXCR, with one record for every CDR3 protein. This table has more than 400,000 distinct CDR3 sequences, around a sixth appearing once. V lost 2 bases and J 8 bases, leaving 7 bases between the germline ends. This CDR3 spans 12 amino acids. The germline CDR1 and CDR2 sequences are KGHSH and LQKENI. This chain links TRBV18 with TRBJ2-1, with D perhaps TRBD2 (6 bases). This TCR was sampled from an adult woman who had mild COVID-19 (a few samples of this study predate the infection). Cell type and time point are not known. Sequencing was carried out using PBMCs or a T cell subset sorted from them (not recorded which). CDR3 nucleotide sequence: TGTGCCAGCTCACCAACGGGGGATGAGCAGTTCTTC. Translation: CASSPTGDEQFF.